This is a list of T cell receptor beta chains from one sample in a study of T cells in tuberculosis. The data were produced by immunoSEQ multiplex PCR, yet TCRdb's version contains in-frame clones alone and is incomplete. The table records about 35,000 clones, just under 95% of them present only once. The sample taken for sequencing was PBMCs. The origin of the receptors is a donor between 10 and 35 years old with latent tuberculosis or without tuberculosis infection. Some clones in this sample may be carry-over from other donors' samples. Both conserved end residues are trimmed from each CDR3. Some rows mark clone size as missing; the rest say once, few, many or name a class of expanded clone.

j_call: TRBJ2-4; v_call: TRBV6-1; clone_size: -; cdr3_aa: ASSDPPRNIQY
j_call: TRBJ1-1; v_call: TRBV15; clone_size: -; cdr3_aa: ATSLGGWGVDTEAF
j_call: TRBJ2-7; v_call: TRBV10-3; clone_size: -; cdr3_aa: ATWGAEHYEQY
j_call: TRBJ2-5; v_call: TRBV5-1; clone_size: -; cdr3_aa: ASRLGGQETQY
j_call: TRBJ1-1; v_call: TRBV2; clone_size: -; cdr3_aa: ASSEGSGTEAF
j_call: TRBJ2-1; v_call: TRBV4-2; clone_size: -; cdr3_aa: ASSQDDVLAGALYNEQF
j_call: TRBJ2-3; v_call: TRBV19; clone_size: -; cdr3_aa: ASSIWLAGGIADTQY
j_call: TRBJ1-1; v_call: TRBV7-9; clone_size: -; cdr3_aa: ASSVQGVRGTEAF
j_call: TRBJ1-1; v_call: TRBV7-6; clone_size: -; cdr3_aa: ASSLATGDWTEAF
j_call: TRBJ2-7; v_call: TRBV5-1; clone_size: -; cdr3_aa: ASSYGQGGEQY
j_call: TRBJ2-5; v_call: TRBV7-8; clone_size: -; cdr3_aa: ASSLGWRGLAKETQY
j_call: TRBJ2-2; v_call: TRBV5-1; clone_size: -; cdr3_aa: ASSLNTGPNTGELF
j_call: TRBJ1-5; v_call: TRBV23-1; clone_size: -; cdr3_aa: ASSHPPDSLRGNQPQH
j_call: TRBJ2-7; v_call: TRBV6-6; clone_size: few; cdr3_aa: ASSIRDSAYEQY
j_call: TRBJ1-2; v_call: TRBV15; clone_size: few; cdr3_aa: ATSRDAHQANYGYT
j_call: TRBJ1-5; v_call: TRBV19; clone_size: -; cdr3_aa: ASSIDRKRQGSNQPQH
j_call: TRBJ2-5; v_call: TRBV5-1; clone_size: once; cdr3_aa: ASTGETQY
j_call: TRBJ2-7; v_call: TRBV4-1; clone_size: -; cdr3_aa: ASSRDGTGGYEQY
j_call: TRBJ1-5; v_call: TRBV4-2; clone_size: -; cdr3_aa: ASSPTGPNQPQH
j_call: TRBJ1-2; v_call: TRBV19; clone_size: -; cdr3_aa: ASRHRDPGDYGYT
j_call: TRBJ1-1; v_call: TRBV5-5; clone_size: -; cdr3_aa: ASSLEGLNTEAF
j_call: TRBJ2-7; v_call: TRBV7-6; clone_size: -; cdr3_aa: ASSLAPFSLRDRPSYEQY
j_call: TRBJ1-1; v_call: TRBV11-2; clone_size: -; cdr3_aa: ASSFSGNTEAF
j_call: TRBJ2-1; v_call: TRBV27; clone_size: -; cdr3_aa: ASSFGVGNNEQF
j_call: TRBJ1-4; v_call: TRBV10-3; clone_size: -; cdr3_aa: AISEFPGQGNEKLF
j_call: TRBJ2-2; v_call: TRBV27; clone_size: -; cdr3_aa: ASIKGSGDNTGELF
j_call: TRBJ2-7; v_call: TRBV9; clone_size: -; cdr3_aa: ASSPRLAGWDEQY
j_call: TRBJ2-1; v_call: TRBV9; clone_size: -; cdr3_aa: ASRGREVGNEQF
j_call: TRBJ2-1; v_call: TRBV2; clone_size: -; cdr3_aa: ASGRASFNEQF
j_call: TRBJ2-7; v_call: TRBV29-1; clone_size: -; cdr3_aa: SVEGGMPYEQY
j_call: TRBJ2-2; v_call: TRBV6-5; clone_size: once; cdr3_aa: ASSYSIAAGELF
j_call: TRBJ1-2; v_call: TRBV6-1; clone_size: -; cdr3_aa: ASRTLTGSGYT
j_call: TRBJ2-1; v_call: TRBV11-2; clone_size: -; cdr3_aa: ASSLVIAGGYNEQF
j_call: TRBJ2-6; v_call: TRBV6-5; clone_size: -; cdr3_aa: ASSYSAGTGANVLT
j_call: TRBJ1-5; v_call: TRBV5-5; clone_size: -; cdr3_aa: ASSLSKESNQPQH
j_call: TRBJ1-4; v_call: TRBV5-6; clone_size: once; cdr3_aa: ASSFRGTDEKLF
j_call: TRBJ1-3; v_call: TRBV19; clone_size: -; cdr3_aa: ASRPPGPGNTIY
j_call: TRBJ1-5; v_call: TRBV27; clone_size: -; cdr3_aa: ASSFRNVLGSNQPQH
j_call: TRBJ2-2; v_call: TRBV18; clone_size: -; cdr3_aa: ASRTGVATGELF
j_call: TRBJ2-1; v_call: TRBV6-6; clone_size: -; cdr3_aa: ASRSSGSYNEQF
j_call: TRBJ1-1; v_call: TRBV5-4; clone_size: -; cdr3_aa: ASTAAGTGGMNTEAF
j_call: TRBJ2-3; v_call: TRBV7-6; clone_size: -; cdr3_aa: ASSLTGSDTQY
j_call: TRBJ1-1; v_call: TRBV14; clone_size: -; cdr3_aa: ASSLEGGIFTEAF
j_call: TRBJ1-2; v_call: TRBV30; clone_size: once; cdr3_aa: AWSGSLRQRHGYT
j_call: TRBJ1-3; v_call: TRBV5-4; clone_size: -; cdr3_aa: ASSRAAPGGSGNTIY
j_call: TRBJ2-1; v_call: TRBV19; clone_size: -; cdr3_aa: ASSAPGQGGEQF
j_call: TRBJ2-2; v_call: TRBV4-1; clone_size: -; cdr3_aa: ASSGTSSYTGELF
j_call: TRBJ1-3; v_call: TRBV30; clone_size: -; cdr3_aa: ALDRPSSGNTIY
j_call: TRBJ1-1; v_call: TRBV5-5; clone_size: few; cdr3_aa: ASSFTGADTEAF
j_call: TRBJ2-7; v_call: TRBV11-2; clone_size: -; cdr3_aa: ASSLVKEEQY
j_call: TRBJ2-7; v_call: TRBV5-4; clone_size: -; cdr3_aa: ASSLDASGMREQY
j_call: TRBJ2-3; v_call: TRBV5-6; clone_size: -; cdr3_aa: ASSVAVGTAGDTQY
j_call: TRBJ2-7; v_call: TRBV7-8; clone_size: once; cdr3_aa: ASSHLTYEQY
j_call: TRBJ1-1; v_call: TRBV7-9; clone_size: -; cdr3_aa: ASSYGIIIQGRSEAF
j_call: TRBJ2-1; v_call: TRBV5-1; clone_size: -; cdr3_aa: ASSLGTLLWGHEQF
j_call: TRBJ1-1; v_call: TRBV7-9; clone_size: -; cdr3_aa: ASSHGTNTEAF
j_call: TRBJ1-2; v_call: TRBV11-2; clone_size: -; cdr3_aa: ASSLEGELGGYT
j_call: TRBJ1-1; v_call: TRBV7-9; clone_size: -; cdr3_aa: ASSLVVSGTEAF
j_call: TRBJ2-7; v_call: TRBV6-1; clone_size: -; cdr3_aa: ASINREYEQY
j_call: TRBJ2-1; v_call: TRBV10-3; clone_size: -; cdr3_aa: AISDPEQVNTYNEQF